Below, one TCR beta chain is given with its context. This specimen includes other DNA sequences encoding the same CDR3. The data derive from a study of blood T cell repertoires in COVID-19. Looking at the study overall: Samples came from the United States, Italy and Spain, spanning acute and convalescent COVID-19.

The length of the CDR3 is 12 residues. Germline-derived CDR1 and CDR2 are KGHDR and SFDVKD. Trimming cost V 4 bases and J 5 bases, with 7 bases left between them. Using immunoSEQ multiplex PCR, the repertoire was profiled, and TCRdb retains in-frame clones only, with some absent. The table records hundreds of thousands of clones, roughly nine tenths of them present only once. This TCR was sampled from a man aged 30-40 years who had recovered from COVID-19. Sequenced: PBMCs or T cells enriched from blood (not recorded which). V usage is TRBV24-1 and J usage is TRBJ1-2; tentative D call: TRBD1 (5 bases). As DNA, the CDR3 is TGTGCCACCAGTGACCCAGGGTATGGCTACACCTTC. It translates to CATSDPGYGYTF.